Each of the 14 T cell receptor beta chains below was sequenced from the same sample in a study of T cells in Graves' hyperthyroidism and ophthalmopathy. RNA transcripts yielded amplified TCR beta CDR3 regions. HTBI primers were used for first-round RT-PCR of the TCR CDR3. TCRdb reanalysed the multiplex PCR reads using MiXCR and keeps one entry per CDR3 protein. Of about 540,000 distinct CDR3 sequences in the sample, 46% are singletons; the top ten hold about 8%. Sequencing used peripheral blood or thyroid tissue (not recorded which). The receptors stem from a woman aged 18-29 years with Graves' hyperthyroidism.

The V call is TRBV12-3 or TRBV12-4, the J call TRBJ2-1; D is perhaps TRBD2 (5 bases). The V and J ends lost 5 bases and 7 bases respectively, with 15 bases between them. The CDR3 sequence is 14 residues long. The DNA for the CDR3 is TGTGCCAGCAGTCACTCCGGGATCCCTAATGAGCAGTTCTTC. Encoded protein: CASSHSGIPNEQFF.

This clonotype was observed many times. This chain uses TRBV20-1 with TRBJ1-1; TRBD1 matches at 9 bases. Trimming at V came to 4 bases and at J to 0 bases, leaving 9 bases not matched to a gene. Germline CDR1 and CDR2: DFQATT and SNEGSKA (reference sequence). The CDR3 spans 16 residues. The CDR3 sequence is CSATIGQGSMNTEAFF. The CDR3 DNA is TGCAGTGCTACGATAGGACAGGGGTCCATGAACACTGAAGCTTTCTTT.

This clonotype was recorded many times. This chain links TRBV4-1 with TRBJ2-7, with 7 bases matching TRBD2. CDR3 length: 15 amino acids. CDR1 and CDR2 (germline): MGHRA, YSYEKL. V lost 1 base to trimming and J lost 6 bases; unmatched junction nucleotides: 9. For the CDR3, the DNA is TGCGCCAGCAGCCAAGGACTAGCAACTCTTTCCGAGCAGTACTTC. Translation gives CASSQGLATLSEQYF.

This clonotype was observed at least ten times. The J gene is TRBJ2-2, the V gene TRBV5-6, with D possibly being TRBD2 (5 bases). Trimming took off 4 bases at V and 5 bases at J, with 18 bases between the two ends. The CDR3 totals 16 residues. CDR1 SGHDT and CDR2 YYEEEE come from the germline V gene. CDR3 coding DNA: TGTGCCAGCAGCCCCTGGACCCCGGGGTGGACCGGGGAGCTGTTTTTT. Its translation: CASSPWTPGWTGELFF.

In this sample, this clonotype turned up once. The J gene is TRBJ2-3, the V gene TRBV7-9, with 8 positions matching TRBD2. This CDR3 spans 16 amino acids. In germline, CDR1 is SEHNR, CDR2 FQNEAQ (reference sequence). V was clipped by 5 bases and J by 0 bases; unmatched bases: 7. CDR3 bases: TGTGCCAGCAGCCGAACCATAGCGGGAAGCACAGATACGCAGTATTTT. It translates to CASSRTIAGSTDTQYF.

The chain carries TRBV7-2 and TRBJ2-7; 7 nucleotides align to TRBD2. Germline V gene lookup returns CDR1 SGHTA and CDR2 FQGNSA. This CDR3 has 14 residues. V gave up 1 base and J gave up 6 bases; unmatched junction bases: 6. The CDR3 sequence: CASSLGGAGVEQYF. The CDR3 coding sequence is TGTGCCAGCAGCTTAGGAGGGGCGGGAGTCGAGCAGTACTTC.

This clonotype has a handful of counts. The chain employs TRBV29-1 and TRBJ2-3; 11 bases fit TRBD2. With 5 bases clipped from V and 1 base from J, the junction kept 2 bases outside the gene matches. The length of the CDR3 is 14 residues. CDR1 SQVTM and CDR2 ANQGSEA come from the germline V gene. CDR3 protein: CSVIAGGGTDTQYF. CDR3 in DNA: TGCAGCGTTATAGCGGGAGGGGGCACAGATACGCAGTATTTT.

This clonotype was observed many times. The V call is TRBV29-1, the J call TRBJ1-2, with D possibly TRBD1 on 6 matching bases. V was cut by 0 bases and J by 6 bases, with 20 bases left in between. Germline CDR1 is SQVTM and CDR2 is ANQGSEA. This CDR3 spans 16 amino acids. The CDR3 spells CSVEDIGQGRSNGYTF. CDR3 bases: TGCAGCGTTGAAGATATCGGGCAGGGGCGGAGTAATGGCTACACCTTC.

The chain carries TRBV29-1 and TRBJ2-7; TRBD1 agrees at 7 bases. Unmatched junction bases numbered 6, after V lost 4 bases and J lost 0 bases. The length of the CDR3 is 14 residues. Germline V gene data show CDR1 as SQVTM and CDR2 as ANQGSEA. In nucleotides, the CDR3 is TGCAGCGTTGTTCCGCAGGGGGACTCCTACGAGCAGTACTTC. This encodes CSVVPQGDSYEQYF.

With respect to this clonotype: At one end the junction does not follow the germline gene, possibly because of a read error. The rearrangement uses TRBV29-1 and TRBJ1-1, with 7 positions matching TRBD1. The CDR3 has 13 amino acids. Per the germline V gene, CDR1 is SQVTM and CDR2 is ANQGSEA. CDR3 region: CAMTGPGDTEAFF. The CDR3 nucleotides read TGTGCCATGACAGGGCCGGGGGACACTGAAGCTTTCTTT.

In its sample, this clonotype was seen many times. The chain uses TRBV6-1 and TRBJ1-1, with unresolved D. Germline CDR1 and CDR2: MNHNS and SASEGT. The CDR3 is 13 residues long. The V gene lost 4 bases and the J gene lost 4 bases, with 10 bases spanning the gap. CDR3 in DNA: TGTGCCAGCAGTGGACGGGCGGGCACTGAAGCTTTCTTT. It translates to CASSGRAGTEAFF.

Regarding this clonotype: This may stem from a read error, because a much larger clone lies one nucleotide away. The chain joins TRBV6-5 to TRBJ1-2, with D hard to call. Per the germline V gene, CDR1 is MNHEY and CDR2 is SVGAGI. The CDR3 runs 13 residues. The CDR3 reads CAISYSLLYGYTF. The CDR3 DNA reads as TGTGCCATCAGTTACTCGTTACTCTATGGCTACACCTTC.

The rearrangement joins TRBV7-6 to TRBJ2-7; D could derive from TRBD1 or TRBD2 (6 bases each). The CDR3 loop spans 14 amino acids. Germline CDR1 reads SGHVS; CDR2 reads FNYEAQ. Trimming shortened V by 5 bases and J by 5 bases, and 16 bases separated the two germline ends. The CDR3 loop reads CASSRGDVQDEQYF. CDR3 coding DNA: TGTGCCAGCAGCAGGGGGGACGTTCAGGACGAGCAGTACTTC.

CDR3 sequence (DNA): TGCAGTGCCCTAAGCGACCTCACTTTC. It encodes CSALSDLTF. The chain employs TRBV20-1 and TRBJ2-6; D is unclear. V lost 6 bases and J lost 19, with 13 bases in between. CDR3 length: 9 amino acids. Germline V gene lookup returns CDR1 DFQATT and CDR2 SNEGSKA (reference sequence).